This T cell receptor (beta chain) was sequenced in a study of T cells in Graves' hyperthyroidism and ophthalmopathy. Broader study findings: In the blood, most expanded thyroid clonotypes above 0.001 appeared as well.

RNA transcripts were the template for amplifying TCR beta CDR3 regions. A set of HTBI primers served as the primers for a first-round RT-PCR of the TCR CDR3. TCRdb re-called the multiplex PCR reads through MiXCR, storing one row per CDR3 protein. Among 300,000 to 450,000 distinct CDR3 sequences listed, 13% were seen once. The diagnostic basis comprised clinical symptoms, serum thyroxine and TRAb, thyroid ultrasound and orbital computed tomography. The germline CDR1 and CDR2 sequences are LNHDA and SQIVND (reference sequence). Trimming pared 5 bases from V and 3 bases from J, leaving 16 bases between. This CDR3 has 16 amino acids. As to this clonotype: Its antigen is undetermined.

The specimen sequenced was blood. The rearrangement links TRBV19 to TRBJ2-2, with D possibly called TRBD1 or TRBD2 (5 bases each). The clonotype comes from a woman younger than 30 with Graves' hyperthyroidism. Written as DNA, the CDR3 is TGTGCCAGTAGTCCCGGGACCGCCCGGGACACCGGGGAGCTGTTTTTT. This gives the protein CASSPGTARDTGELFF.